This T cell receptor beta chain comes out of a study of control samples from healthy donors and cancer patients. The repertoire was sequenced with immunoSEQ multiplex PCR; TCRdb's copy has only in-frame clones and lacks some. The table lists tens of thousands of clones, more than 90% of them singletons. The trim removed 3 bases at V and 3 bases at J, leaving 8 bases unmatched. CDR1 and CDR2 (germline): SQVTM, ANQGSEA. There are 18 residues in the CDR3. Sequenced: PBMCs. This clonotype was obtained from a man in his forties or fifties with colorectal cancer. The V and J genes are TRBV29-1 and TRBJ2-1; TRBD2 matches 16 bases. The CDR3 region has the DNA TGCAGCGTTGAGGGACTAGCGGGGGGGCCCCTTCTCTACAATGAGCAGTTCTTC. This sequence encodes CSVEGLAGGPLLYNEQFF.